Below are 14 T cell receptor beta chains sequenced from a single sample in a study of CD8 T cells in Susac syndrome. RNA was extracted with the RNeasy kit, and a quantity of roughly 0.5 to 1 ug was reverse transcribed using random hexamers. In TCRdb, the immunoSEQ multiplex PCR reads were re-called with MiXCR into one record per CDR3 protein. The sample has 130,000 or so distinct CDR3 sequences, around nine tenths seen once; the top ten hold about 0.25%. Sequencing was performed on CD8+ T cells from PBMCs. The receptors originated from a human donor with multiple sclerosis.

The CDR3 bases are TGTGCCAGCAGCCGATGGGAAGCCGTCCCATGGGTCCCGCGACCTGGGTGGGATTATGGCTACACCTTC. Protein: CASSRWEAVPWVPRPGWDYGYTF. The chain employs TRBV14 and TRBJ1-2; unclear D gene. From germline, CDR1 is SGHDN and CDR2 FVKESK. Trimming removed 4 bases from V and 5 bases from J, with 41 bases in between. CDR3 length equals 23 residues.

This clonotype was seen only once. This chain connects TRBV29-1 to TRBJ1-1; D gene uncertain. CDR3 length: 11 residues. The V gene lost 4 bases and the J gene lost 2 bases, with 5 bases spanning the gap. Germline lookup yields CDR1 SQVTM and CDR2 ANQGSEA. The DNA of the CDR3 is TGCAGCGTTGGAACAAACACTGAAGCTTTCTTT. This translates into CSVGTNTEAFF.

The CDR3 sequence is CASSLQGQGANEQFF. The CDR3 bases are TGTGCCAGCAGCCTACAGGGGCAGGGGGCGAATGAGCAGTTCTTC. The gene calls are TRBV7-8 and TRBJ2-1, with TRBD1 identical over 8 bases. Looked up from germline, CDR1 is SGHVS and CDR2 is FQNEAQ. The CDR3 contains 15 residues. V lost 5 bases and J lost 7; bases outside the gene matches: 10.

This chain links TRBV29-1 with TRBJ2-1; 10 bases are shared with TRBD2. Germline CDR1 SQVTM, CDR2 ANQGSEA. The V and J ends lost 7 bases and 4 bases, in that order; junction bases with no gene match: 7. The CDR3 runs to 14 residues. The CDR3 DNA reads TGCAGCGCCCTTGGACTAGCGGAGTACAATGAGCAGTTCTTC. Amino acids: CSALGLAEYNEQFF.

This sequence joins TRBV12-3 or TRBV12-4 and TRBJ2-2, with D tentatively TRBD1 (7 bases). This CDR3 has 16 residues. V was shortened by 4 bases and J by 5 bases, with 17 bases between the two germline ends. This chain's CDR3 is CASSSVDRDSTGELFF. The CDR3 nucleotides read TGTGCCAGCAGTTCCGTAGACAGGGACTCAACCGGGGAGCTGTTTTTT.

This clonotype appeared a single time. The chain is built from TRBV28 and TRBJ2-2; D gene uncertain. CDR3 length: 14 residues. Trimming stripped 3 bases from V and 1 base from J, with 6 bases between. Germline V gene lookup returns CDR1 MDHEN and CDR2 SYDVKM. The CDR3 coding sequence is TGTGCCAGCAGTTTTGGCAGGAACACCGGGGAGCTGTTTTTT. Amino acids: CASSFGRNTGELFF. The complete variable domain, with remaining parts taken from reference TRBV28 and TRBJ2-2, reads DVKVTQSSRYLVKRTGEKVFLECVQDMDHENMFWYRQDPGLGLRLIYFSYDVKMKEKGDIPEGYSVSREKKERFSLILESASTNQTSMYLCASSFGRNTGELFFGEGSRLTVL.

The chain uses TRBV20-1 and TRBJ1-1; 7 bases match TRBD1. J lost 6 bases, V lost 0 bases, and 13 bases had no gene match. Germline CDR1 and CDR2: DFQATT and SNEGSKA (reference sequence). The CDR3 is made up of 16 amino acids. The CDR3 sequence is CSARDRSQGGIAEAFF. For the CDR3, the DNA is TGCAGTGCTAGAGATAGATCTCAGGGGGGAATCGCTGAAGCTTTCTTT.

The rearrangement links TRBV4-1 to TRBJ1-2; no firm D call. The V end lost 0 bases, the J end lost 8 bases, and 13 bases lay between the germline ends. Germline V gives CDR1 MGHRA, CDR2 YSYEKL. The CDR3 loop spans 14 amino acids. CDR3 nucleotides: TGCGCCAGCAGCCAAGAGGACCGGACGTTGGGCTACACCTTC. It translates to CASSQEDRTLGYTF.

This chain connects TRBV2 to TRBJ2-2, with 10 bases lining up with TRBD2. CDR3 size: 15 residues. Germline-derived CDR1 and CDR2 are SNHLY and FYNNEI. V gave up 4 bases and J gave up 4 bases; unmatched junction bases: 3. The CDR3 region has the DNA TGTGCCAGCAGTGTTCTAGCGGGAGCCACCGGGGAGCTGTTTTTT. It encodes CASSVLAGATGELFF.

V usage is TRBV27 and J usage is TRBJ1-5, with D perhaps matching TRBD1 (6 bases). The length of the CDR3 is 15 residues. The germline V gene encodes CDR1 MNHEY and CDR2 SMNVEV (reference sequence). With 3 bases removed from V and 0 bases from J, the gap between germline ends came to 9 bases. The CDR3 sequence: CASSLGGFSNQPQHF. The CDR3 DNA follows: TGTGCCAGCAGTTTGGGGGGCTTTAGCAATCAGCCCCAGCATTTT.

CDR3 nucleotides: TGTGCCAGCCACCCTGTAGGGGTCGGGGAGCTGTTTTTT. Translated: CASHPVGVGELFF. The chain is built from TRBV19 and TRBJ2-2, with D tentatively TRBD1 (5 bases). Germline CDR1 and CDR2: LNHDA and SQIVND (reference sequence). The CDR3 sequence is 13 residues long. The ends were cut back, 9 bases at V and 7 bases at J, with 15 bases in the middle.

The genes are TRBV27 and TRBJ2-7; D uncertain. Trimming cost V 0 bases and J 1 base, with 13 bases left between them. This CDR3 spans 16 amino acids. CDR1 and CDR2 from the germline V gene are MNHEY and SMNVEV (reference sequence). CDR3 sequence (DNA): TGTGCCAGCAGTTTATCGTTGTCCACCGGGTCCTACGAGCAGTACTTC. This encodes CASSLSLSTGSYEQYF.

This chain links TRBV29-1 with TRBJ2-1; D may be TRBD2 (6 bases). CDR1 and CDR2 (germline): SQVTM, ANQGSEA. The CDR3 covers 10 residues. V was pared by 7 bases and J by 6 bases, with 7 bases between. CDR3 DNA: TGCAGCGGGGACTCCAATGAGCAGTTCTTC. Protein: CSGDSNEQFF.

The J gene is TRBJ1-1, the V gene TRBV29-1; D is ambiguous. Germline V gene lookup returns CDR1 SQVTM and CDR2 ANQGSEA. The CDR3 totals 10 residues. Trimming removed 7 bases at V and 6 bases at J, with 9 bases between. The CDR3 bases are TGCAGCGGTTCCGGGCCTGAAGCTTTCTTT. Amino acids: CSGSGPEAFF.